These 25 T cell receptor beta chains were sequenced from one sample in a study of CD8 T cells in Susac syndrome. RNA totalling about 0.45 to 1 ug underwent reverse transcription with random hexamers. One entry per CDR3 protein, called by TCRdb with MiXCR from the immunoSEQ multiplex PCR reads. This sample has roughly 150,000 distinct CDR3 sequences, with around 95% found just once. Sequences were obtained from CD8+ T cells from PBMCs. The receptors stem from a human donor with Susac syndrome.

The chain recombines TRBV27 with TRBJ1-1; D is uncertain. The V end was cut by 4 bases, the J end by 5 bases, with 11 bases between. CDR1 is MNHEY, CDR2 SMNVEV, per germline (reference sequence). This CDR3 contains 13 residues. The CDR3 nucleotides are TGTGCCAGCAGTTCGGAGAGGGCTACTGAAGCTTTCTTT. Translation: CASSSERATEAFF.

The chain carries TRBV6-5 and TRBJ2-7; 8 bases map to TRBD2. Trimming at V came to 0 bases and at J to 2 bases, leaving 15 bases not matched to a gene. CDR3 length: 19 amino acids. CDR1 is MNHEY, CDR2 SVGAGI, per germline. The DNA of the CDR3 is TGTGCCAGCAGTTACTCCGGGGGGGCTGGTGGGGGAGGTACCTACGAGCAGTACTTC. Residues: CASSYSGGAGGGGTYEQYF.

The chain joins TRBV28 to TRBJ2-6; no reliable D call. The CDR3 totals 14 residues. Between the trimmed V and J ends, which lost 9 bases and 3 bases, there was a span of 12 bases. Germline V gives CDR1 MDHEN, CDR2 SYDVKM. The chain's CDR3 is CASGVALGANVLTF. DNA for the CDR3: TGTGCCAGTGGGGTCGCCCTTGGGGCCAACGTCCTGACTTTC.

The chain joins TRBV18 to TRBJ2-1; D remains ambiguous. The length of the CDR3 is 14 residues. Germline V CDR1 and CDR2: KGHSH, LQKENI. The V and J ends lost 8 bases and 2 bases respectively, with 13 bases between them. CDR3 loop: CASANSPAYNEQFF. In DNA, the CDR3 is TGTGCCAGCGCTAACAGCCCCGCCTACAATGAGCAGTTCTTC.

The chain employs TRBV27 and TRBJ2-4; 7 bases are shared with TRBD2. After removal of 4 bases from V and 6 bases from J, the junction contained 6 bases not matched to a gene. The CDR3 is made up of 14 amino acids. The germline CDR1 and CDR2 sequences are MNHEY and SMNVEV (reference sequence). CDR3 amino acids: CASSWGGRGNIQYF. The CDR3 coding sequence is TGTGCCAGCAGTTGGGGAGGGCGGGGAAACATTCAGTACTTC.

V usage is TRBV11-2 and J usage is TRBJ2-2, with TRBD2 matching 9 bases. This CDR3 region has 21 residues. Germline V gene lookup returns CDR1 SGHAT and CDR2 FQNNGV. Germline trimming cut 4 bases from V and 2 bases from J; bases unmatched to any gene: 20. CDR3 DNA sequence: TGTGCCAGCAGCTCGTCTAGCGGGACGGACCAAACCCTCCTCAACACCGGGGAGCTGTTTTTT. Amino acid sequence: CASSSSSGTDQTLLNTGELFF.

The genes are TRBV29-1 and TRBJ2-3; no firm D call. The germline V and J ends were trimmed by 4 bases and 1 base, with 6 bases remaining between them. CDR1 is SQVTM and CDR2 is ANQGSEA in the germline V gene. The length of the CDR3 is 12 residues. The CDR3 bases are TGCAGCGTTGCCTGCGGCACAGATACGCAGTATTTT. This encodes CSVACGTDTQYF.

V is TRBV6-5 and J is TRBJ1-3; D gene unclear. V was trimmed by 2 bases and J by 4 bases, leaving 9 bases between them. The CDR3 runs to 14 residues. Germline CDR1 and CDR2: MNHEY and SVGAGI. The CDR3 DNA reads TGTGCCAGCAGTTACAATTCCGTCGGAAACACCATATATTTT. This gives the protein CASSYNSVGNTIYF.

V and J are TRBV11-2 and TRBJ2-1; the match to TRBD2 covers 10 bases. The germline CDR1 and CDR2 sequences are SGHAT and FQNNGV. J gave up 8 bases and V 7 bases, and 11 bases lay outside the gene matches. The CDR3 contains 15 residues. CDR3 in DNA: TGTGCCAGCACCCGGGGATCTAGCGGGAGCGATGAGCAGTTCTTC. It encodes CASTRGSSGSDEQFF.

The chain uses TRBV2 and TRBJ2-1; D possibly corresponds to TRBD2 (6 bases). Germline CDR1 SNHLY, CDR2 FYNNEI. Trimming stripped 3 bases from V and 10 bases from J, with 10 bases between. The CDR3 runs 12 residues. This CDR3 is CASSDFSGEQFF. The CDR3 DNA sequence: TGTGCCAGCAGTGATTTTAGCGGAGAGCAGTTCTTC.

This clonotype was counted a single time. This chain joins TRBV28 and TRBJ2-7, with D possibly being TRBD1 (6 bases). The germline gives CDR1 MDHEN, CDR2 SYDVKM. CDR3 size: 15 residues. The V end was cut by 2 bases, the J end by 4 bases, with 15 bases between. CDR3 in amino acids: CASSLHAGGSYEQYF. CDR3 in DNA: TGTGCCAGCAGTTTACACGCTGGGGGCTCGTACGAGCAGTACTTC. Full variable domain (missing parts from reference TRBV28 and TRBJ2-7): DVKVTQSSRYLVKRTGEKVFLECVQDMDHENMFWYRQDPGLGLRLIYFSYDVKMKEKGDIPEGYSVSREKKERFSLILESASTNQTSMYLCASSLHAGGSYEQYFGPGTRLTVT.

The J gene is TRBJ1-2, the V gene TRBV28; D gene unclear. Germline CDR1 reads MDHEN; CDR2 reads SYDVKM. The CDR3 has 17 amino acids. V lost 6 bases to trimming and J lost 2 bases, with 22 bases between them. The CDR3 DNA sequence: TGTGCCAGCAGACCACCCGCGGTTTCAGGCGAGAACTATGGCTACACCTTC. Amino acid sequence: CASRPPAVSGENYGYTF.

The V gene is TRBV7-2, the J gene TRBJ2-7; TRBD1 might be the D (6 bases). Germline loops: CDR1 SGHTA, CDR2 FQGNSA. The CDR3 loop spans 15 amino acids. Trimming shortened V by 5 bases and J by 1 base, and 15 bases separated the two germline ends. This CDR3 reads CASSDYMGQSYEQYF. The CDR3, as DNA: TGTGCCAGCAGCGACTACATGGGACAATCCTACGAGCAGTACTTC.

The chain is built from TRBV4-2 and TRBJ1-1; a weak D match, TRBD1 (5 bases). The CDR3 consists of 18 residues. Per germline, CDR1 LGHNA and CDR2 YNFKEQ. Trimming shortened V by 4 bases and J by 3 bases, and 24 bases separated the two germline ends. The CDR3 protein is CASSLTGDRGGWDTEAFF. Here the CDR3 DNA reads TGTGCCAGCAGCCTAACCGGGGATAGGGGTGGATGGGACACTGAAGCTTTCTTT.

The chain uses TRBV12-3 or TRBV12-4 and TRBJ1-1; D is possibly TRBD1 (6 bases). This CDR3 region has 13 residues. V shed 7 bases and J shed 8 bases, with 17 bases lying between them. The CDR3 is CASTPLGGREAFF. DNA of the CDR3: TGTGCCAGCACTCCCCTCGGGGGGCGGGAAGCTTTCTTT.

The sample holds one count of this clonotype. The chain has TRBV3-1 and TRBJ2-7; D call uncertain. Trimming shortened V by 1 base and J by 4 bases, and 17 bases separated the two germline ends. The CDR3 covers 16 residues. CDR1 and CDR2 from the germline V gene are LGHDT and YNNKEL (reference sequence). The CDR3 sequence is CASSQVGNGVAYEQYF. For the CDR3, the DNA is TGTGCCAGCAGCCAAGTTGGTAACGGTGTGGCGTACGAGCAGTACTTC.

The rearrangement joins TRBV20-1 to TRBJ2-1, with no clear D. Trimming stripped 6 bases from V and 0 bases from J, with 15 bases between. Germline V lookup: CDR1 DFQATT, CDR2 SNEGSKA (reference sequence). The CDR3 covers 15 residues. The CDR3 reads CSAPGTESSYNEQFF. DNA of the CDR3: TGCAGTGCCCCCGGTACCGAGAGCTCCTACAATGAGCAGTTCTTC.

This chain connects TRBV18 to TRBJ2-5; tentatively, D is TRBD1 or TRBD2 (5 bases each). CDR1 and CDR2 (germline): KGHSH, LQKENI. The CDR3 covers 18 residues. V lost 3 bases and J lost 5, with 25 bases in between. CDR3 in amino acids: CASSPQSGWGCRSETQYF. The CDR3 DNA is TGTGCCAGCTCACCTCAAAGCGGTTGGGGGTGTAGGAGTGAGACCCAGTACTTC.

The V call is TRBV15, the J call TRBJ1-1, with 9 positions matching TRBD1. The V gene's germline CDR1 is LNHNV and CDR2 YYDKDF (reference sequence). The CDR3 sequence is 13 residues long. J was trimmed by 8 bases and V by 3 bases; bases with no gene match: 4. The DNA of the CDR3 is TGTGCCACCAGCAGGGACAGGGGCTCCGAAGCTTTCTTT. Its translation: CATSRDRGSEAFF.

The gene calls are TRBV14 and TRBJ2-7; D is unclear. Trimming shortened V by 0 bases and J by 0 bases, and 12 bases separated the two germline ends. The CDR3 is made up of 16 amino acids. Per germline, CDR1 SGHDN and CDR2 FVKESK. Here the CDR3 DNA reads TGTGCCAGCAGCCAAGATCAAACAGAGAGCTCCTACGAGCAGTACTTC. Protein sequence: CASSQDQTESSYEQYF.

The V and J genes are TRBV12-3 or TRBV12-4 and TRBJ2-2; 11 nucleotides line up with TRBD2. The CDR3 has 15 residues. The junction had 2 bases not matched to a gene; V was cut back by 6 bases and J by 2 bases. CDR3 DNA: TGTGCCAGCAGAACTAGCGGGAGAAACACCGGGGAGCTGTTTTTT. As protein: CASRTSGRNTGELFF.

The chain carries TRBV28 and TRBJ2-1; 9 nucleotides agree with TRBD2. V gave up 6 bases and J gave up 1 base; unmatched junction bases: 10. This CDR3 has 17 amino acids. Germline CDR1 reads MDHEN; CDR2 reads SYDVKM. The CDR3 DNA reads TGTGCCAGCAGCGCTTACGCGGGGGGGTTATCCTACAATGAGCAGTTCTTC. Amino acid sequence: CASSAYAGGLSYNEQFF. Together with reference TRBV28 and TRBJ2-1, the CDR3 gives the full variable domain: DVKVTQSSRYLVKRTGEKVFLECVQDMDHENMFWYRQDPGLGLRLIYFSYDVKMKEKGDIPEGYSVSREKKERFSLILESASTNQTSMYLCASSAYAGGLSYNEQFFGPGTRLTVL.

The V call is TRBV5-1, the J call TRBJ2-7, with a weak D call TRBD2 (6 bases). Deletions cut 6 bases from V and 2 bases from J, with 27 bases between. Germline V lookup: CDR1 SGHRS, CDR2 YFSETQ. This CDR3 spans 18 amino acids. CDR3: CASIIYGGPNPFTYEQYF. In nucleotides, the CDR3 is TGCGCCAGCATCATCTACGGGGGTCCGAACCCTTTTACCTACGAGCAGTACTTC.

The V call is TRBV12-3 or TRBV12-4, the J call TRBJ1-5, with D tentatively TRBD1 (5 bases). The CDR3 is 14 residues long. Deletions cut 6 bases from V and 4 bases from J, with 13 bases between. CDR3 bases: TGTGCCAGCAGGTGGGGACCGGGGAATCAGCCCCAGCATTTT. This gives the protein CASRWGPGNQPQHF.

This chain uses TRBV20-1 with TRBJ2-1; 11 bases match TRBD2. V trimming: 5 bases; J trimming: 6 bases; junction bases outside the gene matches: 12. The V gene's germline CDR1 is DFQATT and CDR2 SNEGSKA (reference sequence). The CDR3 is 16 amino acids. The CDR3 spells CSAPLTSGTYLNEQFF. DNA of the CDR3: TGCAGTGCTCCTTTGACTAGCGGGACCTACCTCAATGAGCAGTTCTTC.